The 7 T cell receptor beta chains reported below all come from one sample, sequenced in a study of vaccination effects on CD4 cells after COVID-19. Before sequencing took place, the ViraFEST assay used viral peptide pools to expand antigen-specific CD4+ T cells. The authors isolated CD4+ T cells after 10 days of culture. Nucleocapsid antibodies stayed negative before and after vaccination, showing no earlier SARS-CoV-2 infection. Only in-frame clones appear in the TCRdb table, and some are missing; sequencing was by immunoSEQ multiplex PCR. The table includes 20,000 to 25,000 clones, approximately 72% detected once. Their antigen targets remain unknown. The sequencing used CD4+ T cells from PBMCs cultured with HCoV-NL63 spike peptides, collected before COVID-19 vaccination. The receptors originated from a human donor who received a COVID-19 vaccine.

The chain joins TRBV6-5 to TRBJ2-3; 8 nucleotides agree with TRBD2. Germline V CDR1 and CDR2: MNHEY, SVGAGI. The CDR3 sequence is 14 residues long. Trimming at V came to 5 bases and at J to 4 bases, leaving 5 bases not matched to a gene. The CDR3 nucleotides read TGTGCCAGCAGTAGGGGGACTAGTGCAGATACGCAGTATTTT. The encoded protein is CASSRGTSADTQYF.

This clone ranks as large. The genes are TRBV7-9 and TRBJ1-3; D is undetermined. The germline gives CDR1 SEHNR, CDR2 FQNEAQ (reference sequence). V was trimmed by 5 bases and J by 2 bases, leaving 4 bases between them. The CDR3 consists of 12 residues. The DNA for the CDR3 is TGTGCCAGCAGCCCGACTGGAAACACCATATATTTT. Translating gives CASSPTGNTIYF.

This chain uses TRBV10-3 with TRBJ2-7; a weak D match, TRBD2 (6 bases). This CDR3 is 13 amino acids long. Trimming left V 6 bases short and J 5 bases short, with 14 bases between. Germline V lookup: CDR1 ENHRY, CDR2 SYGVKD. The CDR3 nucleotides are TGTGCCATCAGCCAGACTAGTACTCACGAGCAGTACTTC. Amino acids: CAISQTSTHEQYF.

The chain recombines TRBV19 with TRBJ2-1; either TRBD1 or TRBD2 may fit D (5 bases each). Looked up from germline, CDR1 is LNHDA and CDR2 is SQIVND (reference sequence). The CDR3 runs 16 residues. Between the trimmed V and J ends, which lost 5 bases and 4 bases, there was a span of 18 bases. CDR3 coding DNA: TGTGCCAGTAGTCTACAAGCCGGGACGGAGTACAATGAGCAGTTCTTC. Translating gives CASSLQAGTEYNEQFF.

The rearrangement uses TRBV7-2 and TRBJ1-5; D is uncertain. Germline V gives CDR1 SGHTA, CDR2 FQGNSA. The CDR3 has 13 residues. V lost 5 bases to trimming and J lost 4 bases, with 9 bases between them. Written as DNA, the CDR3 is TGTGCCAGCAGCGGCGACTGGAATCAGCCCCAGCATTTT. Protein product: CASSGDWNQPQHF. Variable domain in full (rest from reference TRBV7-2 and TRBJ1-5): GAGVSQSPSNKVTEKGKDVELRCDPISGHTALYWYRQSLGQGLEFLIYFQGNSAPDKSGLPSDRFSAERTGGSVSTLTIQRTQQEDSAVYLCASSGDWNQPQHFGDGTRLSIL.

Only a few counts were recorded for this clone. The J gene is TRBJ2-2, the V gene TRBV10-3, with D hard to call. Germline lookup yields CDR1 ENHRY and CDR2 SYGVKD. Trimming stripped 1 base from V and 7 bases from J, with 10 bases between. This CDR3 comprises 14 residues. For the CDR3, the DNA is TGTGCCATCAGTGAGTTAGACGCAATCGGGGAGCTGTTTTTT. It yields the protein CAISELDAIGELFF.

A single count supports this clone. The chain carries TRBV29-1 and TRBJ2-3; 12 positions agree with TRBD2. J gave up 0 bases and V 5 bases, and 12 bases lay outside the gene matches. This CDR3 has 18 amino acids. Per germline, CDR1 SQVTM and CDR2 ANQGSEA. The CDR3 DNA is TGCAGCGTTCGAAATCCGACTAGCGGGAGCACTAGCACAGATACGCAGTATTTT. It yields the protein CSVRNPTSGSTSTDTQYF.